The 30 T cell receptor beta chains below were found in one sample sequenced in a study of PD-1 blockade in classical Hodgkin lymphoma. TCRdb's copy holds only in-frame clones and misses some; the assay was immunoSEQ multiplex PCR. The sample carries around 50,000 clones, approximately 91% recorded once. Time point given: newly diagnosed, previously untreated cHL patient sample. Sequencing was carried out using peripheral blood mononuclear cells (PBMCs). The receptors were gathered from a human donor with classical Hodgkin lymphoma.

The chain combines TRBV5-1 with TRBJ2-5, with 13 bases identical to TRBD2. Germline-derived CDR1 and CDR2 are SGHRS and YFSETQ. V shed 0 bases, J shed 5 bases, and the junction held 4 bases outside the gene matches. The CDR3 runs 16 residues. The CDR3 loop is CASSLGTSGSAETQYF. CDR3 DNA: TGCGCCAGCAGCTTGGGGACTAGCGGGAGCGCGGAGACCCAGTACTTC. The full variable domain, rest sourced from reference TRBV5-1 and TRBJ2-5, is KAGVTQTPRYLIKTRGQQVTLSCSPISGHRSVSWYQQTPGQGLQFLFEYFSETQRNKGNFPGRFSGRQFSNSRSEMNVSTLELGDSALYLCASSLGTSGSAETQYFGPGTRLLVL.

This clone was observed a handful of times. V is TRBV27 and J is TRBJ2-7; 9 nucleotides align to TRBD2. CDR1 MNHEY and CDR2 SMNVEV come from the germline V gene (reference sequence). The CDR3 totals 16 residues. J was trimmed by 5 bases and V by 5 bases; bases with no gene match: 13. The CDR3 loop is CASSRRVAGVSHEQYF. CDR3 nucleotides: TGTGCCAGCAGTCGGAGGGTAGCGGGAGTGTCCCACGAGCAGTACTTC.

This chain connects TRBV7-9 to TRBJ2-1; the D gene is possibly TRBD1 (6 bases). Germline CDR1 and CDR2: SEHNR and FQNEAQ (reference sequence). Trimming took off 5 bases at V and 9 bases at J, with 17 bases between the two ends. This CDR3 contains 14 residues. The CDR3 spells CASSPKDSLGEQFF. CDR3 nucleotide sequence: TGTGCCAGCAGCCCGAAGGACAGCTTGGGTGAGCAGTTCTTC.

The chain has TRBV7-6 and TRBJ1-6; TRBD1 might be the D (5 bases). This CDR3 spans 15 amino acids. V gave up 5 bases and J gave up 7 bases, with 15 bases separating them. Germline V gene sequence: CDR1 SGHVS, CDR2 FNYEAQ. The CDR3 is CASSPGRPRNSPLHF. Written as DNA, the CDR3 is TGTGCCAGCAGCCCGGGGCGACCCAGGAATTCACCCCTCCACTTT. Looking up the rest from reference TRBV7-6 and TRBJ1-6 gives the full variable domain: GAGVSQSPRYKVTKRGQDVALRCDPISGHVSLYWYRQALGQGPEFLTYFNYEAQQDKSGLPNDRFSAERPEGSISTLTIQRTEQRDSAMYRCASSPGRPRNSPLHFGNGTRLTVT.

The DNA of the CDR3 is TGCGCCAGCAGCTTGGCAGGGGGAGAGCAGTACGTC. Its protein product is CASSLAGGEQYV. V gene TRBV5-1 combines with J gene TRBJ2-7; TRBD1 matches 7 bases. Losses at the gene ends were 0 bases for V and 7 bases for J; bases not matched to a gene: 1. CDR1 SGHRS and CDR2 YFSETQ come from the germline V gene. CDR3 length equals 12 residues.

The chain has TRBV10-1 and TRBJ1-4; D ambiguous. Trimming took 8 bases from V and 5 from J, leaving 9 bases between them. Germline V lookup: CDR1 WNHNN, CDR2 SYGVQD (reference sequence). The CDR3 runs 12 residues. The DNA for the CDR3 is TGCGCCAGCGGCCCTCAGAATGAAAAACTGTTTTTT. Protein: CASGPQNEKLFF.

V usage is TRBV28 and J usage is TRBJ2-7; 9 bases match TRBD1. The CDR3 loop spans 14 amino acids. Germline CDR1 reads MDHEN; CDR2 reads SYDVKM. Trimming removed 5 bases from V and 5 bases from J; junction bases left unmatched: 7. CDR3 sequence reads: CASSVGQGWDEQYF. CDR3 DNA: TGTGCCAGCAGTGTGGGACAGGGATGGGACGAGCAGTACTTC.

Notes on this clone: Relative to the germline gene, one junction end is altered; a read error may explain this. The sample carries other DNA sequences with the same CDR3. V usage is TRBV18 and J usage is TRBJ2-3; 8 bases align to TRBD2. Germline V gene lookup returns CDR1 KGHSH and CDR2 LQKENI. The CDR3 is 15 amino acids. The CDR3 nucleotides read TGCGCCAGCTCACCAATGAGCGGGAGTTCGGATACGCAGTATTTT. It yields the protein CASSPMSGSSDTQYF. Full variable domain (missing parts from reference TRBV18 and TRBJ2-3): NAGVMQNPRHLVRRRGQEARLRCSPMKGHSHVYWYRQLPEEGLKFMVYLQKENIIDESGMPKERFSAEFPKEGPSILRIQQVVRGDSAAYFCASSPMSGSSDTQYFGPGTRLTVL.

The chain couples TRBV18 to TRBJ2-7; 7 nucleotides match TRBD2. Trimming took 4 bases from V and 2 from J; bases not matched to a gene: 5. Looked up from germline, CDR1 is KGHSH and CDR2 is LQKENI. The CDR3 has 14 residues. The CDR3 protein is CASSQGLGAYEQYV. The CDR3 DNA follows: TGTGCCAGCTCACAAGGACTAGGAGCCTACGAGCAGTACGTC.

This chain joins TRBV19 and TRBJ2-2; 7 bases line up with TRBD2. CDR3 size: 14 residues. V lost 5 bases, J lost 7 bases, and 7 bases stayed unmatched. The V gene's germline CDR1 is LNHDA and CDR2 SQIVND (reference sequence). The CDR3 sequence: CASSPRLASGELFF. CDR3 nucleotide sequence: TGTGCCAGTAGTCCCCGACTAGCAAGCGGGGAGCTGTTTTTT. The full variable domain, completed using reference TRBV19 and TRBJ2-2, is DGGITQSPKYLFRKEGQNVTLSCEQNLNHDAMYWYRQDPGQGLRLIYYSQIVNDFQKGDIAEGYSVSREKKESFPLTVTSAQKNPTAFYLCASSPRLASGELFFGEGSRLTVL.

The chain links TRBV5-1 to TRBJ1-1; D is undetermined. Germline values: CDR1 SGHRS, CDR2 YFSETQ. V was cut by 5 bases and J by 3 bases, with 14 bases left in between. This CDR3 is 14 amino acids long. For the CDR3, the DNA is TGCGCCAGCAGACCCCCATTTGAGGACACTGAAGCTTTCTTT. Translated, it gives CASRPPFEDTEAFF.

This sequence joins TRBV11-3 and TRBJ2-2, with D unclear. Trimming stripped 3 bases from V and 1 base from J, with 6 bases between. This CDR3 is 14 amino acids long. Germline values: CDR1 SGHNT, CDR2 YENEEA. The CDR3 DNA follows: TGTGCCAGCAGCTTCCTAAAGAACACCGGGGAGCTGTTTTTT. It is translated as CASSFLKNTGELFF.

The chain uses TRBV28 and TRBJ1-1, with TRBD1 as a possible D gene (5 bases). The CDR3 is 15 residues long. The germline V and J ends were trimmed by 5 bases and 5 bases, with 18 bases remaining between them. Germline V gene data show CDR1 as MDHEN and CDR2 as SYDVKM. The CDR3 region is CASSPSRVRGTEAFF. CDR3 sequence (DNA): TGTGCCAGCAGTCCCTCCCGGGTGCGGGGGACTGAAGCTTTCTTT.

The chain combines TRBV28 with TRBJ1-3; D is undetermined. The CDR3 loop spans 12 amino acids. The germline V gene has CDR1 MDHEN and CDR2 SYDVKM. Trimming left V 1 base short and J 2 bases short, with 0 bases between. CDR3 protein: CASSLSGNTIYF. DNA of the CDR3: TGTGCCAGCAGTTTATCTGGAAACACCATATATTTT.

CDR3 DNA sequence: TGCGCCAGCAGCCCAGGTAGCGGGAGCCAAGAGACCCAGTACTTC. Translation gives CASSPGSGSQETQYF. The chain links TRBV4-1 to TRBJ2-5; 9 bases are a match to TRBD2. Germline CDR1 is MGHRA and CDR2 is YSYEKL. This CDR3 comprises 15 residues. The V gene end was trimmed by 4 bases and the J gene end by 1 base; junction bases not matched to a gene: 4.

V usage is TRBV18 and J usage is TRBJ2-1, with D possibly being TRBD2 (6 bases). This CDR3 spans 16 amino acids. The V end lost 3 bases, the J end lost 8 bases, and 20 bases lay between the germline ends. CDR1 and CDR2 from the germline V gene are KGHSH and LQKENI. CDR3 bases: TGTGCCAGCTCACCGGGTCTCTTGGGCGGAGGGGATGAGCAGTTCTTC. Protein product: CASSPGLLGGGDEQFF.

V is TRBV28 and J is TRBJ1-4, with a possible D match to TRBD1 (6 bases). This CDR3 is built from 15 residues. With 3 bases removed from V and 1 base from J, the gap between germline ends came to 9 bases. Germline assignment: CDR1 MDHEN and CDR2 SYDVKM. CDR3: CASSFDRLTNEKLFF. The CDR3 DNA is TGTGCCAGCAGTTTCGACAGGTTAACTAATGAAAAACTGTTTTTT.

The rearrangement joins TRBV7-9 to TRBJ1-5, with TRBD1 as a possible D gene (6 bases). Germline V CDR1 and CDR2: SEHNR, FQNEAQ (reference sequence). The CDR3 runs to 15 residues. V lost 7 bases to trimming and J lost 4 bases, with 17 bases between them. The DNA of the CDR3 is TGTGCCAGCACCTCGGAAGGGGGGGAAAATCAGCCCCAGCATTTT. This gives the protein CASTSEGGENQPQHF.

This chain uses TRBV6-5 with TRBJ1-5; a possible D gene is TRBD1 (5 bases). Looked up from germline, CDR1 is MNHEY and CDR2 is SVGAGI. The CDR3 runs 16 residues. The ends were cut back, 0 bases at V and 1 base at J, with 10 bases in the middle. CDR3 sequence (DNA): TGTGCCAGCAGTTACTCGGGGGTATCCAGCAATCAGCCCCAGCATTTT. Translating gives CASSYSGVSSNQPQHF.

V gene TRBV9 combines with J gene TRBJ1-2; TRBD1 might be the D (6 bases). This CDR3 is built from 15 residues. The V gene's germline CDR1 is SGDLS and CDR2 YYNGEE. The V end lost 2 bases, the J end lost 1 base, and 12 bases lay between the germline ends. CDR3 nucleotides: TGTGCCAGCAGCGTCGGGACAACTCTTAACTATGGCTACACCTTC. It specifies CASSVGTTLNYGYTF.

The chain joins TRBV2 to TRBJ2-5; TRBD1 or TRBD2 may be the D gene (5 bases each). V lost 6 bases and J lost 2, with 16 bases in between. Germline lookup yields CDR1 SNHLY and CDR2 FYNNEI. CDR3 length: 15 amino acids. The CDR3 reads CASSEGTLGQETQYF. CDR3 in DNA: TGTGCCAGCAGCGAGGGGACCCTAGGGCAAGAGACCCAGTACTTC.

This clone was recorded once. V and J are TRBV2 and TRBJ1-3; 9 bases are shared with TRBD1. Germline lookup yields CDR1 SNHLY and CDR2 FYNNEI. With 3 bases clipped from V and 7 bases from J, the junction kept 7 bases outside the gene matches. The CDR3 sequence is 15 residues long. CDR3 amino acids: CASSDLGQGRNTIYF. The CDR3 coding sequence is TGTGCCAGCAGTGACTTGGGACAGGGTAGGAACACCATATATTTT.

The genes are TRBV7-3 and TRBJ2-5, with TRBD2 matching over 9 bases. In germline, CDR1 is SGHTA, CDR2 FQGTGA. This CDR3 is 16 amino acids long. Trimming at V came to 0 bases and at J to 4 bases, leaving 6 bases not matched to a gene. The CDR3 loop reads CASSLTWLAGRETQYF. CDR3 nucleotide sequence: TGTGCCAGCAGCTTAACGTGGCTAGCGGGACGAGAGACCCAGTACTTC.

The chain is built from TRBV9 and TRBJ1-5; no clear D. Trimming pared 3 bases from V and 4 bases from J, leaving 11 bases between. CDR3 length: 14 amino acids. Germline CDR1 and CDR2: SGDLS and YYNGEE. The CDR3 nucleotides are TGTGCCAGCAGCGCCGAATGGGGTAATCAGCCCCAGCATTTT. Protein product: CASSAEWGNQPQHF.

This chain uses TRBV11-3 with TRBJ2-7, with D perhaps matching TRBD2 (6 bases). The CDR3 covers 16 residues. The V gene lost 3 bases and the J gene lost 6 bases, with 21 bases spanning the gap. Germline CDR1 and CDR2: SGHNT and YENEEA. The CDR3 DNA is TGTGCCAGCAGCTTCGGGGGTGGCGTCGGAGCGGGCGAGCAGTACTTC. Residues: CASSFGGGVGAGEQYF.

The CDR3 protein is CASSDRVNTEAFF. DNA of the CDR3: TGTGCCAGCAGCGACAGGGTAAACACTGAAGCTTTCTTT. The chain has TRBV6-4 and TRBJ1-1; 7 bases align to TRBD1. Germline assignment: CDR1 MRHNA and CDR2 SNTAGT. V lost 6 bases and J lost 2; bases outside the gene matches: 3. The CDR3 extends over 13 amino acids.

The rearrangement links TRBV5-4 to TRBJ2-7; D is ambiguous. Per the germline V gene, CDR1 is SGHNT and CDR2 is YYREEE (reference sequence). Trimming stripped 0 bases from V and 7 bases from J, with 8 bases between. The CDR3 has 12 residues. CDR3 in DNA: TGTGCCAGCAGCTTGGCCGACTCAGAGCAGTACTTC. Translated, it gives CASSLADSEQYF.

The CDR3 sequence is CASSPHAGRAEAFF. The CDR3 region has the DNA TGTGCCAGCAGCCCCCATGCGGGAAGGGCTGAAGCTTTCTTT. The chain recombines TRBV7-7 with TRBJ1-1; D call uncertain. The CDR3 covers 14 residues. Germline V lookup: CDR1 SSHAT, CDR2 FNYEAQ (reference sequence). The V end lost 5 bases, the J end lost 6 bases, and 16 bases lay between the germline ends.

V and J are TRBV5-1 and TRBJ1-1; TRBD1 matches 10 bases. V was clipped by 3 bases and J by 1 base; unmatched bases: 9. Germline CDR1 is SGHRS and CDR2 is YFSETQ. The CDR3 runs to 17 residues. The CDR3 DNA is TGCGCCAGCAGCTGGTGGACAGGGGGAATGGGGAACACTGAAGCTTTCTTT. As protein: CASSWWTGGMGNTEAFF. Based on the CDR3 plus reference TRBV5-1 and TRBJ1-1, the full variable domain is KAGVTQTPRYLIKTRGQQVTLSCSPISGHRSVSWYQQTPGQGLQFLFEYFSETQRNKGNFPGRFSGRQFSNSRSEMNVSTLELGDSALYLCASSWWTGGMGNTEAFFGQGTRLTVV.

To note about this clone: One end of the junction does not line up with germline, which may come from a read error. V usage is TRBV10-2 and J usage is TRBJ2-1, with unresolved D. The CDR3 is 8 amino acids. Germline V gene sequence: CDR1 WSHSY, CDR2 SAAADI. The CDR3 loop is CASSPLIF. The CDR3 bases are TGCGCCAGCAGCCCCCTGATCTTC.